One T cell receptor (beta chain) is described in this entry. Antigen specificity is unknown. The data are from a study of OX40 agonist ivuxolimab in advanced cancers. General observations from the study: Undetermined was the antigen specificity of the expanded peripheral T cells. The authors also found low normalized T-cell clonal expansion in some nonresponders.

CDR1 and CDR2 (germline): MNHNY, SVGAGI (reference sequence). There are 14 residues in the CDR3. V shed 0 bases and J 3 bases; nucleotides not matched to a gene: 2. Sequencing used immunoSEQ multiplex PCR; TCRdb keeps in-frame clones, though not all of them. The repertoire has about 93,000 clones, about 88% of them found once; the top ten carry 0.33%. V usage is TRBV6-6 and J usage is TRBJ2-7; 7 bases fit TRBD1. The input for sequencing was CD4+ or CD8+ T cells sorted from blood, taken in a trial of the OX40 agonist ivuxolimab. This TCR came from an adult with an advanced solid tumor such as melanoma, head and neck, liver or kidney cancer. CDR3: CASSYSRDSYEQYF. As DNA, the CDR3 is TGTGCCAGCAGTTACTCGAGGGACAGCTACGAGCAGTACTTC.